These 12 T cell receptor beta chains came from one sample sequenced in a study of T cell repertoires in cytomegalovirus infection. TCRdb re-called the reads through MiXCR, storing one row per CDR3 protein. The table lists 450,000 to 550,000 distinct CDR3 sequences, more than 40% of them singletons. Antigens for these TCRs are unknown. Sequenced material: cultured PBMCs, taken from culture after CMV antigen stimulation. All receptors derive from a human donor in good health (CMV status not recorded). Some clones in this sample may be carry-over from other donors' samples.

The V and J genes are TRBV7-9 and TRBJ1-1; tentative D call: TRBD1 (5 bases). This CDR3 contains 13 residues. V was shortened by 5 bases and J by 6 bases, with 13 bases between the two germline ends. CDR1 is SEHNR, CDR2 FQNEAQ, per germline (reference sequence). CDR3 DNA: TGTGCCAGCAGCCATCCTACAGGTTCTGAAGCTTTCTTT. Its protein is CASSHPTGSEAFF.

The chain combines TRBV7-2 with TRBJ1-4; TRBD1 aligns across 7 bases. After removal of 6 bases from V and 5 bases from J, the junction contained 9 bases not matched to a gene. This CDR3 contains 15 residues. Per germline, CDR1 SGHTA and CDR2 FQGNSA. The CDR3 DNA is TGTGCCAGCAGGCCCGGGACAGAAATAAATGAAAAACTGTTTTTT. Amino acids: CASRPGTEINEKLFF.

This clonotype was picked up many times. The V and J genes are TRBV7-2 and TRBJ2-1; unclear D gene. The length of the CDR3 is 22 residues. V shed 3 bases and J shed 2 bases, with 32 bases lying between them. Germline V gene sequence: CDR1 SGHTA, CDR2 FQGNSA. CDR3 residues: CASSLMPITSPASFGPYNEQFF. The DNA of the CDR3 is TGTGCCAGCAGCTTGATGCCCATTACTTCTCCTGCGTCATTCGGGCCCTACAATGAGCAGTTCTTC.

V gene TRBV20-1 combines with J gene TRBJ1-4; TRBD1 agrees at 12 bases. The junction had 12 bases not matched to a gene; V was cut back by 5 bases and J by 8 bases. Germline V gene data show CDR1 as DFQATT and CDR2 as SNEGSKA (reference sequence). CDR3 length: 16 amino acids. CDR3 sequence (DNA): TGCAGTGCTGGGGGACAGGGGGCAGGTATTAGAGAAAAACTGTTTTTT. This translates into CSAGGQGAGIREKLFF.

The chain recombines TRBV7-9 with TRBJ2-3; 7 bases are shared with TRBD2. This CDR3 contains 18 residues. V lost 2 bases, J lost 0 bases, and 11 bases stayed unmatched. Germline lookup yields CDR1 SEHNR and CDR2 FQNEAQ (reference sequence). The CDR3 reads CASSLPPGGSGSTDTQYF. CDR3 sequence (DNA): TGTGCCAGCAGCTTACCACCGGGGGGTAGCGGAAGCACAGATACGCAGTATTTT.

This clonotype was detected a few times. In nucleotides, the CDR3 is TGTGCCAGTAGTATAGATGGCAGATACAATGAGCAGTTCTTC. Protein product: CASSIDGRYNEQFF. The rearrangement uses TRBV19 and TRBJ2-1; D gene unclear. The V gene lost 0 bases and the J gene lost 4 bases, with 7 bases spanning the gap. The CDR3 runs 14 residues. Germline loops: CDR1 LNHDA, CDR2 SQIVND (reference sequence). The whole variable domain, remainder taken from reference TRBV19 and TRBJ2-1, is DGGITQSPKYLFRKEGQNVTLSCEQNLNHDAMYWYRQDPGQGLRLIYYSQIVNDFQKGDIAEGYSVSREKKESFPLTVTSAQKNPTAFYLCASSIDGRYNEQFFGPGTRLTVL.

This clonotype was seen only a few times. The V and J genes are TRBV7-4 and TRBJ1-3; 8 positions agree with TRBD1. Germline V gene sequence: CDR1 SGHVT, CDR2 SQSDAQ. There are 12 residues in the CDR3. V dropped 3 bases and J dropped 11; count of bases not matched to a gene: 3. CDR3: CASSFGQGAIYF. The CDR3 nucleotides are TGTGCCAGCAGCTTCGGACAGGGCGCCATATATTTT.

The V gene is TRBV10-3, the J gene TRBJ2-5, with D unclear. CDR1 ENHRY and CDR2 SYGVKD come from the germline V gene. CDR3 length: 15 residues. The V end was cut by 5 bases, the J end by 4 bases, with 17 bases between. The CDR3 here is CAISSKLNQIETQYF. The CDR3 DNA follows: TGTGCCATCAGTTCTAAACTAAATCAAATAGAGACCCAGTACTTC.

In its sample, this clonotype was seen a few times. The CDR3 protein is CASSRREGWSDEQFF. CDR3 sequence (DNA): TGTGCCAGCAGCCGACGAGAAGGGTGGTCCGATGAGCAGTTCTTC. This chain uses TRBV7-3 with TRBJ2-1; D gene unclear. The CDR3 is 15 amino acids. The V gene lost 5 bases and the J gene lost 8 bases, with 19 bases spanning the gap. The V gene's germline CDR1 is SGHTA and CDR2 FQGTGA.

The gene calls are TRBV5-4 and TRBJ1-3; unclear D gene. This CDR3 region has 15 residues. Per the germline V gene, CDR1 is SGHNT and CDR2 is YYREEE (reference sequence). Deletions cut 3 bases from V and 4 bases from J, with 14 bases between. In DNA, the CDR3 is TGTGCCAGCAGCTCGGCGGGATTAACGGGAAACACCATATATTTT. This encodes CASSSAGLTGNTIYF.

The CDR3 region is CASSYETSVDIQYF. CDR3 coding DNA: TGTGCCAGCAGCTACGAGACTAGCGTAGACATTCAGTACTTC. The rearrangement links TRBV7-9 to TRBJ2-4; 8 nucleotides match TRBD2. Trimming at V came to 4 bases and at J to 8 bases, leaving 7 bases not matched to a gene. This CDR3 has 14 residues. From germline, CDR1 is SEHNR and CDR2 FQNEAQ (reference sequence).

V gene TRBV6-2 or TRBV6-3 combines with J gene TRBJ2-3, with 7 bases aligning to TRBD2. The CDR3 is 14 amino acids. V lost 5 bases and J lost 2; bases outside the gene matches: 4. Germline CDR1 MNHEY, CDR2 SVGEGT. CDR3 coding DNA: TGTGCCAGCAGTCCTCTAGCGGACACAGATACGCAGTATTTT. Translation gives CASSPLADTDTQYF.